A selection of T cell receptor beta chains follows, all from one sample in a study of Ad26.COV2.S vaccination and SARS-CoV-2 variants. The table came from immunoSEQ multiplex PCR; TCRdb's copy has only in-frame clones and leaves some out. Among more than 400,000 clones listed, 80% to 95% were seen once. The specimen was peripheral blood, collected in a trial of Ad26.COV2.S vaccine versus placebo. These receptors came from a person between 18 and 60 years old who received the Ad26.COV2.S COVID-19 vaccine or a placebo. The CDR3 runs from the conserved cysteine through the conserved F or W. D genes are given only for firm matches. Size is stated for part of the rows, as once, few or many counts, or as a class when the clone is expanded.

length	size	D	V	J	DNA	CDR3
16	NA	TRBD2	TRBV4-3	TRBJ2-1	TGCGCCAGCAGCCAAGAACGAGCGGGGGGGCCTAGTGAGCAGTTCTTC	CASSQERAGGPSEQFF
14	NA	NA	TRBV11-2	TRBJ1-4	TGTGCCAGCAGCTGGGAGGGTTGGGGTGAAAAACTGTTTTTT	CASSWEGWGEKLFF
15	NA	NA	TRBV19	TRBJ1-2	TGTGCCAGTAGTCCAAGTCAGGGGAGTAACTATGGCTACACCTTC	CASSPSQGSNYGYTF
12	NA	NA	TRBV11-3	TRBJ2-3	TGTGCCAGCAGCCCGGGAACAGATACGCAGTATTTT	CASSPGTDTQYF
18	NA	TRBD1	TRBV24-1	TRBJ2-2	TGTGCCACCAGTGATTTGGGTTCCGGGACAGGGAACACCGGGGAGCTGTTTTTT	CATSDLGSGTGNTGELFF
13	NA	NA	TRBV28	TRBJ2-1	TGTGCCAGCAGTTTCGTCGTTCCCAATGAGCAGTTCTTC	CASSFVVPNEQFF
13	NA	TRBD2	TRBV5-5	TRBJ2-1	TGTGCCGGAGGGACTAGCGGGGACAATGAGCAGTTCTTC	CAGGTSGDNEQFF
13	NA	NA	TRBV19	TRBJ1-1	TGTGCCAGTAGTGTGGGGCTCAGCTCTGAAGCTTTCTTT	CASSVGLSSEAFF
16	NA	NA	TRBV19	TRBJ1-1	TGTGCCAGTAGTATATCGACAGACCGCATGAACACTGAAGCTTTCTTT	CASSISTDRMNTEAFF
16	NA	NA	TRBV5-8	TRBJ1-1	TGTGCCAGCAGCTTGGGACAATTGGGGAGGAACACTGAAGCTTTCTTT	CASSLGQLGRNTEAFF
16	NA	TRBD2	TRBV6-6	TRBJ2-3	TGTGCCAGCAGTTACCTAGCGGGGGGAAACACAGATACGCAGTATTTT	CASSYLAGGNTDTQYF
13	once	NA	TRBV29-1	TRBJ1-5	TGCAGCGTTGAGGAAACAGGCCGGGGGCCCCAGCATTTT	CSVEETGRGPQHF
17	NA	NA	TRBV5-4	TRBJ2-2	TGTGCCAGCAGCCCAGACTTAACAGGGTTGAGCACCGGGGAGCTGTTTTTT	CASSPDLTGLSTGELFF
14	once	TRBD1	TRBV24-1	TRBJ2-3	TGTGCCACCAGTGGTCGACAGGGCGCAGATACGCAGTATTTT	CATSGRQGADTQYF